The 28 T cell receptor beta chains given below trace back to one sample, sequenced in a study of blood T cell repertoires in COVID-19. Libraries were prepared by immunoSEQ multiplex PCR; TCRdb keeps only in-frame clonotypes and omits some of them. The data show approximately 31,000 clones, with about 86% seen just once and 5.5% held by the top ten. Sequenced material: peripheral blood. These receptors all stem from a woman aged 80 or older with active or convalescent COVID-19.

V gene TRBV28 combines with J gene TRBJ2-6; D is perhaps TRBD2 (5 bases). This CDR3 has 16 amino acids. Trimming removed 6 bases at V and 4 bases at J, with 16 bases between. Per germline, CDR1 MDHEN and CDR2 SYDVKM. The CDR3 loop reads CASRSASTGGANVLTF. CDR3 bases: TGTGCCAGCAGATCCGCCTCCACGGGAGGGGCCAACGTCCTGACTTTC.

The rearrangement joins TRBV28 to TRBJ1-1, with 8 bases that match TRBD1. Unmatched junction bases numbered 10, after V lost 9 bases and J lost 1 base. The CDR3 has 15 amino acids. Germline CDR1 and CDR2: MDHEN and SYDVKM. CDR3 protein: CASCSAGTGNTEAFF. As DNA, the CDR3 is TGTGCCAGTTGTTCCGCTGGGACAGGGAACACTGAAGCTTTCTTT.

The chain uses TRBV6-6 and TRBJ1-2; D remains unclear. CDR1 MNHNY and CDR2 SVGAGI come from the germline V gene (reference sequence). The germline V and J ends were trimmed by 6 bases and 0 bases, with 11 bases remaining between them. CDR3 length equals 14 residues. The CDR3 region is CASSPQTTNYGYTF. The CDR3 DNA reads as TGTGCCAGCAGCCCCCAGACAACTAACTATGGCTACACCTTC.

The chain joins TRBV27 to TRBJ2-1; D might be TRBD2 (6 bases). There are 14 residues in the CDR3. V dropped 5 bases and J dropped 9 bases, with 17 bases sitting between them. Looked up from germline, CDR1 is MNHEY and CDR2 is SMNVEV (reference sequence). The CDR3 is CASSPRRDQGEQFF. The CDR3 DNA follows: TGTGCCAGCAGTCCTAGGCGGGACCAAGGTGAGCAGTTCTTC.

The genes are TRBV2 and TRBJ1-1, with D maybe TRBD1 (5 bases). CDR1 SNHLY and CDR2 FYNNEI come from the germline V gene. This CDR3 contains 14 residues. V gave up 5 bases and J gave up 1 base, with 11 bases separating them. The CDR3 sequence: CASSSGWGNTEAFF. In nucleotides, the CDR3 is TGTGCCAGCAGTTCAGGGTGGGGGAACACTGAAGCTTTCTTT.

V gene TRBV11-3 combines with J gene TRBJ2-5; 8 positions agree with TRBD2. Unmatched junction bases numbered 9, after V lost 4 bases and J lost 2 bases. The germline gives CDR1 SGHNT, CDR2 YENEEA. This CDR3 contains 16 residues. This CDR3 reads CASSSRSGRVQETQYF. CDR3 in DNA: TGTGCCAGCAGCTCCCGGAGCGGGAGAGTTCAAGAGACCCAGTACTTC.

This clone has more than one count but fewer than ten. The J gene is TRBJ1-5, the V gene TRBV27; D perhaps matches TRBD1 (6 bases). Germline assignment: CDR1 MNHEY and CDR2 SMNVEV (reference sequence). The CDR3 length is 15 residues. Trimming pared 5 bases from V and 4 bases from J, leaving 15 bases between. The CDR3 DNA follows: TGTGCCAGCAGTCCACGGACAGATCCAAATCAGCCCCAGCATTTT. Translation gives CASSPRTDPNQPQHF.

The CDR3 coding sequence is TGTGCCAGCAGCCGAACAGGGGAAACCTACGAGCAGTACTTC. Translation gives CASSRTGETYEQYF. The J gene is TRBJ2-7, the V gene TRBV7-3; 7 nucleotides match TRBD1. V was clipped by 5 bases and J by 2 bases; unmatched bases: 6. This CDR3 is built from 14 residues. Germline V gene data show CDR1 as SGHTA and CDR2 as FQGTGA.

The chain has TRBV9 and TRBJ2-3; perhaps TRBD2 as D (5 bases). V was shortened by 6 bases and J by 6 bases, with 20 bases between the two germline ends. From germline, CDR1 is SGDLS and CDR2 YYNGEE. This CDR3 has 15 amino acids. CDR3 nucleotides: TGTGCCAGCATCCTTAGAGGGCTAGCCGTCGATACGCAGTATTTT. Translated, it gives CASILRGLAVDTQYF. The full variable domain, completed using reference TRBV9 and TRBJ2-3, is DSGVTQTPKHLITATGQRVTLRCSPRSGDLSVYWYQQSLDQGLQFLIQYYNGEERAKGNILERFSAQQFPDLHSELNLSSLELGDSALYFCASILRGLAVDTQYFGPGTRLTVL.

The rearrangement joins TRBV6-5 to TRBJ1-5; D not certain. V was trimmed by 4 bases and J by 7 bases, leaving 14 bases between them. Looked up from germline, CDR1 is MNHEY and CDR2 is SVGAGI. The CDR3 has 14 residues. CDR3 residues: CASSLASFGQPQHF. The CDR3 coding sequence is TGTGCCAGCAGTTTAGCCTCTTTTGGGCAGCCCCAGCATTTT.

The rearrangement uses TRBV7-9 and TRBJ2-7, with 9 bases matching TRBD1. The CDR3 is 16 residues long. Germline-derived CDR1 and CDR2 are SEHNR and FQNEAQ (reference sequence). The junction had 14 bases not matched to a gene; V was cut back by 4 bases and J by 7 bases. The chain's CDR3 is CASSYSVGTGLREQYF. CDR3 coding DNA: TGTGCCAGCAGCTACAGCGTTGGGACAGGGTTACGGGAGCAGTACTTC.

This clone is medium-sized in the sample. The J gene is TRBJ2-7, the V gene TRBV13; TRBD1 is a possible D gene (6 bases). The CDR3 sequence is 14 residues long. Germline V CDR1 and CDR2: PRHDT, FYEKMQ (reference sequence). Trimming removed 5 bases from V and 3 bases from J, with 14 bases in between. CDR3 residues: CASSARTEHYEQYF. In DNA form, the CDR3 reads TGTGCCAGCAGCGCCCGGACAGAACACTACGAGCAGTACTTC.

This clone was counted a single time. This chain uses TRBV7-6 with TRBJ2-2; no clear D gene. The ends were cut back, 3 bases at V and 9 bases at J, with 5 bases in the middle. The CDR3 is 11 residues long. Per the germline V gene, CDR1 is SGHVS and CDR2 is FNYEAQ. CDR3 sequence (DNA): TGTGCCAGCAGCTTCTCCCGGGAGCTGTTTTTT. Amino acids: CASSFSRELFF.

The chain joins TRBV30 to TRBJ1-1; TRBD1 matches 7 bases. V trimming: 5 bases; J trimming: 5 bases; junction bases outside the gene matches: 2. The length of the CDR3 is 11 residues. The germline V gene encodes CDR1 GTSNPN and CDR2 SVGIG (reference sequence). Here the CDR3 DNA reads TGTGCCTGGGACAGGGTGACTGAAGCTTTCTTT. As protein: CAWDRVTEAFF. Full variable domain (missing parts from reference TRBV30 and TRBJ1-1): SQTIHQWPATLVQPVGSPLSLECTVEGTSNPNLYWYRQAAGRGLQLLFYSVGIGQISSEVPQNLSASRPQDRQFILSSKKLLLSDSGFYLCAWDRVTEAFFGQGTRLTVV.

The chain combines TRBV3-1 (or the pseudogene TRBV3-2) with TRBJ1-2; the D gene is possibly TRBD1 (6 bases). In germline, CDR1 is LGHDT, CDR2 YNNKEL (reference sequence). The germline V and J ends were trimmed by 0 bases and 7 bases, with 15 bases remaining between them. The CDR3 extends over 15 amino acids. Here the CDR3 reads CASSQDFGRGFGYTF. In nucleotides, the CDR3 is TGTGCCAGCAGCCAAGATTTTGGCAGGGGATTTGGCTACACCTTC.

The rearrangement joins TRBV19 to TRBJ2-3; possible D gene TRBD1, 5 bases. The CDR3 runs to 16 residues. The ends were cut back, 3 bases at V and 0 bases at J, with 13 bases in the middle. CDR1 and CDR2 from the germline V gene are LNHDA and SQIVND (reference sequence). CDR3 region: CASSILGQGSTDTQYF. The CDR3 DNA reads TGTGCCAGTAGTATTTTGGGGCAGGGCAGCACAGATACGCAGTATTTT.

The J gene is TRBJ1-2, the V gene TRBV9, with 7 bases fitting TRBD1. The CDR3 sequence is 14 residues long. Trimming took 3 bases from V and 2 from J; bases not matched to a gene: 4. The germline V gene has CDR1 SGDLS and CDR2 YYNGEE. CDR3 residues: CASSDAGGNYGYTF. The CDR3 nucleotides read TGTGCCAGCAGCGATGCAGGGGGGAACTATGGCTACACCTTC.

The V call is TRBV5-1, the J call TRBJ2-5; TRBD1 matches at 9 bases. This CDR3 spans 14 amino acids. After removal of 0 bases from V and 4 bases from J, the junction contained 1 base not matched to a gene. Germline V gives CDR1 SGHRS, CDR2 YFSETQ. The CDR3 protein is CASSLGQGGETQYF. Here the CDR3 DNA reads TGCGCCAGCAGCTTGGGACAGGGGGGAGAGACCCAGTACTTC.

CDR3 sequence (DNA): TGTGCCAGCAGCGTCGGACTAGCGGGGGACTACGAGCAGTACTTC. Amino acids: CASSVGLAGDYEQYF. The rearrangement joins TRBV7-9 to TRBJ2-7, with 13 bases fitting TRBD2. The V and J ends lost 5 bases and 3 bases, in that order; junction bases with no gene match: 4. Germline loops: CDR1 SEHNR, CDR2 FQNEAQ (reference sequence). The CDR3 has 15 amino acids. Together with reference TRBV7-9 and TRBJ2-7, the CDR3 gives the full variable domain: DTGVSQNPRHKITKRGQNVTFRCDPISEHNRLYWYRQTLGQGPEFLTYFQNEAQLEKSRLLSDRFSAERPKGSFSTLEIQRTEQGDSAMYLCASSVGLAGDYEQYFGPGTRLTVT.

This chain links TRBV18 with TRBJ1-4, with TRBD1 identical over 7 bases. CDR1 is KGHSH and CDR2 is LQKENI in the germline V gene. The CDR3 extends over 14 amino acids. Trimming at V came to 2 bases and at J to 6 bases, leaving 3 bases not matched to a gene. The CDR3 protein is CASSPTQGDEKLFF. Here the CDR3 DNA reads TGTGCCAGCTCACCAACGCAGGGGGATGAAAAACTGTTTTTT.

This chain joins TRBV5-1 and TRBJ1-6; 9 bases line up with TRBD1. Trimming at V came to 4 bases and at J to 6 bases, leaving 8 bases not matched to a gene. This CDR3 is 16 amino acids long. Looked up from germline, CDR1 is SGHRS and CDR2 is YFSETQ. This chain's CDR3 is CASSLGQGMGNSPLHF. DNA of the CDR3: TGCGCCAGCAGCCTTGGACAGGGGATGGGTAATTCACCCCTCCACTTT.

The chain links TRBV15 to TRBJ2-5; TRBD2 aligns across 7 bases. The CDR3 extends over 15 amino acids. CDR1 and CDR2 (germline): LNHNV, YYDKDF (reference sequence). The junction had 10 bases not matched to a gene; V was cut back by 8 bases and J by 1 base. The CDR3 DNA is TGTGCCACCGGTTCGGGCGGGAGTGGCCAAGAGACCCAGTACTTC. It encodes CATGSGGSGQETQYF.

The sample holds one count of this clone. The chain uses TRBV5-1 and TRBJ2-1, with TRBD1 matching 9 bases. The V segment lost 5 bases and the J segment 2 bases; nucleotides outside the gene matches: 5. This CDR3 contains 15 residues. Germline CDR1 SGHRS, CDR2 YFSETQ. CDR3 region: CASRPGTGTYNEQFF. The CDR3 coding sequence is TGCGCCAGCAGGCCCGGGACAGGGACCTACAATGAGCAGTTCTTC.

The chain joins TRBV5-1 to TRBJ2-1, with D tentatively TRBD1 (6 bases). V was trimmed by 2 bases and J by 4 bases, leaving 13 bases between them. CDR1 is SGHRS, CDR2 YFSETQ, per germline. There are 15 residues in the CDR3. The CDR3 region has the DNA TGCGCCAGCAGCTTACAGGGACCAAAATACAATGAGCAGTTCTTC. Translating gives CASSLQGPKYNEQFF.

This chain connects TRBV25-1 to TRBJ2-1; 8 bases fit TRBD2. The CDR3 has 13 amino acids. Germline V gives CDR1 MGHDK, CDR2 SYGVNS. After removal of 5 bases from V and 7 bases from J, the junction contained 4 bases not matched to a gene. The DNA of the CDR3 is TGTGCCAGCAGTCCCGGACTAGCAAATGAGCAGTTCTTC. Translation: CASSPGLANEQFF.

The chain links TRBV6-1 to TRBJ2-3, with 10 bases matching TRBD2. The CDR3 is 16 amino acids. Germline V gene data show CDR1 as MNHNS and CDR2 as SASEGT. Losses at the gene ends were 1 base for V and 8 bases for J; bases not matched to a gene: 9. The CDR3 is CASSEGTSGSFRTQYF. CDR3 coding DNA: TGTGCCAGCAGTGAAGGGACTAGCGGCTCTTTTCGTACGCAGTATTTT.

The rearrangement links TRBV6-5 to TRBJ1-3; unclear D gene. CDR3 size: 14 residues. Germline values: CDR1 MNHEY, CDR2 SVGAGI. V was cut by 5 bases and J by 0 bases, with 8 bases left in between. CDR3: CASSPDFSGNTIYF. The CDR3 DNA reads TGTGCCAGCAGTCCAGATTTCTCTGGAAACACCATATATTTT.

The chain recombines TRBV4-1 with TRBJ1-2; D remains ambiguous. Between the trimmed V and J ends, which lost 4 bases and 5 bases, there was a span of 8 bases. The CDR3 loop spans 12 amino acids. Germline CDR1 and CDR2: MGHRA and YSYEKL. The CDR3 DNA reads as TGCGCCAGCAGCCCCCCGGGGTATGGCTACACCTTC. Residues: CASSPPGYGYTF.